This is a list of T cell receptor beta chains from one sample in a study of T cell responses to AZD1222 COVID-19 vaccine. The method was immunoSEQ multiplex PCR; TCRdb's version includes in-frame clones alone and lacks a portion of them. This table has about 93,000 clones, around 86% appearing once. The sequencing here drew on peripheral blood, taken on day 0 of AZD1222 vaccination. The receptors originated from an adult in good health. The CDR3 runs from the conserved cysteine through the conserved F or W. Fields, in order: clone size, V gene, J gene, CDR3 length, D gene, CDR3 DNA, CDR3 protein. A D gene is named only where the DNA matches it firmly. A clone size is listed for some rows: how often the clone was seen (once, few, many), or a class if it is expanded.

>.|TRBV7-2|TRBJ2-5|16|.
TGTGCCAGCAGCTTAGGGGGTTTAGCGGTGTGGGAGACCCAGTACTTC
CASSLGGLAVWETQYF
>.|TRBV28|TRBJ2-7|13|TRBD1
TGTGCCAGCTTCGACAGGGCTTCCTACGAGCAGTACTTC
CASFDRASYEQYF
>.|TRBV10-1|TRBJ2-1|14|TRBD1
TGCGCCAGCAGTCCGGGACAGGGGAGTTATGAGCAGTTCTTC
CASSPGQGSYEQFF
>.|TRBV10-3|TRBJ1-2|15|.
TGTGCCATCAGTGCCCAAGGGGCGCCGAGCTATGGCTACACCTTC
CAISAQGAPSYGYTF
>.|TRBV11-2|TRBJ2-7|14|TRBD2
TGTGCCAGCAGCTCGACCCGGGGGGGCTACGAGCAGTACTTC
CASSSTRGGYEQYF
>.|TRBV5-1|TRBJ2-3|16|TRBD1
TGCGCCAGCAGCACCTTTGGACAGGGGCGAGGAGATACGCAGTATTTT
CASSTFGQGRGDTQYF
>.|TRBV7-9|TRBJ2-7|15|.
TGTGCCAGCAGCCTCAACCGGGACTGGGCCTACGAGCAGTACTTC
CASSLNRDWAYEQYF
>.|TRBV5-1|TRBJ2-1|17|TRBD2
TGCGCCAGCAGCCCTCCGTTAAGCGGGAGCACACACAATGAGCAGTTCTTC
CASSPPLSGSTHNEQFF
>.|TRBV11-2|TRBJ1-2|15|.
TGTGCCAGCAGCCCAACGGCGGAGGGGAACTATGGCTACACCTTC
CASSPTAEGNYGYTF
>.|TRBV12-5|TRBJ1-5|14|.
TGTGCTAGTGGCTACGGACAGTTCAATCAGCCCCAGCATTTT
CASGYGQFNQPQHF
>.|TRBV5-5|TRBJ1-2|15|TRBD1
TGTGCCAGCAGTTTTACGGACAGGGTAGGATATGGCTACACCTTC
CASSFTDRVGYGYTF
>.|TRBV19|TRBJ1-2|14|.
TGTGCCAGTAGTATCGAAACAGGTACCTATGGCTACACCTTC
CASSIETGTYGYTF
>.|TRBV7-2|TRBJ2-3|15|TRBD1
TGTGCCAGCAGCTTAGGGCAGGGGGCTGTCGATACGCAGTATTTT
CASSLGQGAVDTQYF
>.|TRBV7-8|TRBJ1-2|12|.
TGTGCCAGCACGTCGCAGTCCTATGGCTACACCTTC
CASTSQSYGYTF
>.|TRBV18|TRBJ2-1|16|TRBD2
TGTGCCAGCTCAGGTCGAGCTAGCGGGAGATACAATGAGCAGTTCTTC
CASSGRASGRYNEQFF
>once|TRBV5-1|TRBJ2-3|15|.
TGCGCCAGCAGACCAGACAGCTTAGGGACAGATACGCAGTATTTT
CASRPDSLGTDTQYF
>.|TRBV7-2|TRBJ2-7|15|.
TGTGCCAGCAGCTCAACGGGGGCGGAGACCGTTAGACAGTACTTC
CASSSTGAETVRQYF
>few|TRBV13|TRBJ1-2|18|.
TGTGCCAGCAGCTTAGGTTGGAGTGAACAGGGCGGTGGGTATGGCTACACCTTC
CASSLGWSEQGGGYGYTF
>.|TRBV27|TRBJ2-1|15|.
TGTGCCAGCAGTCCCTTGTTGGGGCGAGGGAATGAGCAGTTCTTC
CASSPLLGRGNEQFF
>.|TRBV7-3|TRBJ2-1|15|TRBD2
TGTGCCAGCAGCTCCACTAGCGGGAGGTCCCATGAGCAGTTCTTC
CASSSTSGRSHEQFF
>.|TRBV6-2/TRBV6-3|TRBJ2-7|15|.
TGTGCCAGCAGCCCTCAGGGGGGGGCCGGTTACGAGCAGTACTTC
CASSPQGGAGYEQYF
>.|TRBV15|TRBJ2-5|13|.
TGTGCCACCAGCAGAGATTTAGGGGAGACCCAGTACTTC
CATSRDLGETQYF
>.|TRBV6-2/TRBV6-3|TRBJ2-7|13|.
TGTGCCAGCAGTTACTTATATAGGGGGGAGCAGTACTTC
CASSYLYRGEQYF
>.|TRBV4-3|TRBJ1-4|16|TRBD1
TGCGCCAGCAGCCAGGCCGGACAGGTCAGCAATGAAAAACTGTTTTTT
CASSQAGQVSNEKLFF
>.|TRBV28|TRBJ2-7|14|.
TGTGCCAGCAGTTTACCAACAGGACACTACGAGCAGTACTTC
CASSLPTGHYEQYF
>.|TRBV28|TRBJ2-2|15|TRBD2
TGTGCCAGTGGGACTAGCGGCGCGAACACCGGGGAGCTGTTTTTT
CASGTSGANTGELFF
>.|TRBV28|TRBJ1-5|12|.
TGTGCCAGCAGTTTACTGGGTCAGCCCCAGCATTTT
CASSLLGQPQHF